These T cell receptor beta chains were read from a single sample in a study of T-cell reconstitution after alpha-beta-depleted transplantation in children. TCRdb processed the PCR reads anew with MiXCR; each CDR3 protein has one entry. The table lists over 150,000 distinct CDR3 sequences, over 8.5% of them singletons. The source was PBMCs, collected before TCRalphabeta/CD19-depleted stem cell transplant. These receptors were collected from a boy aged 2-15 years with acute myeloid leukemia, due to receive a stem cell transplant. CDR3s include the opening cysteine and the closing phenylalanine or tryptophan. The D gene is left open where the match is weak. Clone size is stated in some rows and not others, as once, few, many or a class when expanded.

>TRBJ1-1|TRBV7-3|.|.
CASSLGGETEAFF
TGTGCCAGCAGCCTGGGAGGGGAGACTGAAGCTTTCTTT
>TRBJ2-1|TRBV29-1|.|.
CSASAANEQFF
TGCAGCGCCTCGGCGGCTAATGAGCAGTTCTTC
>TRBJ2-5|TRBV2|.|.
CASSDQATQYF
TGTGCCAGCAGTGATCAGGCCACCCAGTACTTC
>TRBJ1-1|TRBV5-1|TRBD1|few
CASTETGGQDTEAFF
TGCGCCAGCACCGAGACGGGGGGACAGGACACTGAAGCTTTCTTT
>TRBJ2-1|TRBV27|TRBD1|many
CASSLRGQVEMEIYNEQFF
TGTGCCAGCAGTTTACGCGGACAGGTTGAAATGGAAATTTACAATGAGCAGTTCTTC
>TRBJ2-7|TRBV5-1|.|many
CASSLSDNSYEQYF
TGCGCCAGCAGCTTGTCGGACAACTCCTACGAGCAGTACTTC
>TRBJ1-1|TRBV29-1|.|.
CSATPEAANTEAFF
TGCAGCGCCACCCCTGAGGCCGCGAACACTGAAGCTTTCTTT
>TRBJ2-2|TRBV18|.|many
CASSSQGQNTGELFF
TGTGCCAGCTCCTCCCAAGGACAGAACACCGGGGAGCTGTTTTTT
>TRBJ1-5|TRBV20-1|.|many
CSASRVATQPQHF
TGCAGTGCCTCCAGGGTTGCGACTCAGCCCCAGCATTTT
>TRBJ2-1|TRBV3-1|TRBD1|many
CASSRGTGGTGNEQFF
TGTGCCAGCAGCCGAGGGACAGGGGGCACGGGCAATGAGCAGTTCTTC
>TRBJ1-1|TRBV20-1|.|many
CSASGGRGCTEAFF
TGCAGTGCTAGTGGTGGCAGGGGATGTACTGAAGCTTTCTTT
>TRBJ2-1|TRBV20-1|TRBD2|many
CSAPGLAGYNEQFF
TGCAGTGCCCCAGGACTAGCGGGATATAATGAGCAGTTCTTC
>TRBJ1-2|TRBV7-2|.|many
CASSLTYDYGYTF
TGTGCCAGCAGCTTAACCTATGACTATGGCTACACCTTC
>TRBJ2-7|TRBV20-1|.|many
CSARDLRLVSYEQYF
TGCAGTGCTAGAGATCTTAGGCTAGTATCCTACGAGCAGTACTTC
>TRBJ1-6|TRBV2|TRBD1|many
CASRATGVNSPLHF
TGTGCCAGCAGAGCGACAGGGGTTAATTCACCCCTCCACTTT
>TRBJ2-2|TRBV11-2|TRBD2|many
CASRGLAGGPGTGELFF
TGTGCCAGCCGCGGACTAGCGGGAGGGCCGGGCACCGGGGAGCTGTTTTTT
>TRBJ2-1|TRBV3-1|.|many
CASSRTGLYNEQFF
TGTGCCAGCAGCCGAACGGGACTCTACAATGAGCAGTTCTTC
>TRBJ1-5|TRBV24-1|TRBD1|once
CATSDSRQGSGYQPQHF
TGTGCCACCAGTGATTCCCGACAGGGATCAGGTTATCAGCCCCAGCATTTT
>TRBJ2-7|TRBV25-1|.|many
CASSSGPSYEQYF
TGTGCCAGCAGTAGCGGTCCCTCCTACGAGCAGTACTTC
>TRBJ2-1|TRBV4-2|.|.
CASGPGTLGDEQFF
TGTGCCAGCGGCCCCGGGACCCTGGGGGATGAGCAGTTCTTC
>TRBJ2-3|TRBV4-1|TRBD1|.
CASSPGQSYTDTQYF
TGCGCCAGCAGCCCGGGACAGAGTTACACAGATACGCAGTATTTT
>TRBJ1-5|TRBV20-1|TRBD1|many
CSAIPGQPYQPQHF
TGCAGTGCGATTCCGGGACAGCCTTATCAGCCCCAGCATTTT
>TRBJ2-2|TRBV5-4|.|many
CASSLGFEDPANTGELFF
TGTGCCAGCAGCTTGGGATTTGAGGACCCCGCGAACACCGGGGAGCTGTTTTTT
>TRBJ2-3|TRBV24-1|TRBD1|many
CATSERPGTGRSTDTQYF
TGTGCCACCAGTGAGCGCCCTGGGACAGGACGGAGCACAGATACGCAGTATTTT
>TRBJ2-3|TRBV7-2|TRBD2|few
CASSLALAGGRSDTQYF
TGTGCCAGCAGCTTAGCTCTAGCGGGGGGGCGGTCAGATACGCAGTATTTT
>TRBJ2-3|TRBV5-1|TRBD2|many
CASSSWEGDTQYF
TGCGCCAGCAGCTCATGGGAGGGGGATACGCAGTATTTT
>TRBJ2-7|TRBV12-3/TRBV12-4|.|many
CASSLGGYSYEQYF
TGTGCCAGCAGTTTAGGCGGGTACTCCTACGAGCAGTACTTC